Included here is one T cell receptor beta chain sequence, with context. The data were obtained in a study of Ad26.COV2.S vaccination and SARS-CoV-2 variants. TCRdb keeps only in-frame clones here, not all; method: immunoSEQ multiplex PCR. Among about 400,000 clones listed, roughly 90% were seen once. V gave up 5 bases and J gave up 5 bases; unmatched junction bases: 7. The germline V gene has CDR1 SEHNR and CDR2 FQNEAQ (reference sequence). The CDR3 is 14 residues long. Sample treatment: about 20 received Ad26.COV2.S at low or high dose, single or two shots; roughly five received placebo; per-sample allocation not given. On day 63 after the first injection, vaccine and placebo recipients gave samples.

The source was peripheral blood, collected in a trial of Ad26.COV2.S vaccine versus placebo. The clonotype was recovered from a person between 18 and 65 years old who received the Ad26.COV2.S COVID-19 vaccine or a placebo. The chain couples TRBV7-9 to TRBJ2-5, with TRBD2 matching 8 bases. The CDR3 DNA reads as TGTGCCAGCAGCCCCGGGGGGGCTGGGGAGACCCAGTACTTC. Translated, it gives CASSPGGAGETQYF.